This T cell receptor (beta chain) was recorded in a study of T cell changes during pregnancy in multiple sclerosis. The CDR3 contains 14 residues. V trimming: 7 bases; J trimming: 7 bases; junction bases outside the gene matches: 8. Germline CDR1 and CDR2: SGHNT and YYREEE (reference sequence). The repertoire was sequenced with immunoSEQ multiplex PCR; TCRdb's copy has only in-frame clones and lacks some. Altogether about 60,000 clones are present, around 92% being singletons, with the ten largest covering roughly 0.2%. The receptor was isolated from a female donor with multiple sclerosis, enrolled in a pregnancy study. The input for sequencing was CD4+ T cells from peripheral blood mononuclear cells, taken in the second trimester of pregnancy. V is TRBV5-4 and J is TRBJ2-4; 10 positions agree with TRBD1. The CDR3 here is CASLDRGRGNIQYF. The CDR3 DNA sequence: TGTGCCAGCCTAGACAGGGGGCGAGGGAACATTCAGTACTTC.